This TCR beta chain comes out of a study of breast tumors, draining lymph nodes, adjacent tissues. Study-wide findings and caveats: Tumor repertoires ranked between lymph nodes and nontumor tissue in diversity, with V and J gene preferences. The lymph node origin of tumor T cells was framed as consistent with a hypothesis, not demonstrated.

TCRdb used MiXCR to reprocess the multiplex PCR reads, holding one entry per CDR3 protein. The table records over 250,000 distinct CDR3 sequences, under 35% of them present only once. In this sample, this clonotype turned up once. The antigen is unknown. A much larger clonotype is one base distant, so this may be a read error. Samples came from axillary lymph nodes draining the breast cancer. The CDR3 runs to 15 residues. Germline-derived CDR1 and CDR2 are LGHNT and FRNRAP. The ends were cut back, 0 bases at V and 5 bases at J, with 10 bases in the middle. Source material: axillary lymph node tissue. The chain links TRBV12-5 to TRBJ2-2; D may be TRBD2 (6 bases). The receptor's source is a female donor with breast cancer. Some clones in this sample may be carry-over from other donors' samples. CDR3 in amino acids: CASGLVPSVTGELFF. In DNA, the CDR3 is TGTGCTAGTGGTTTGGTACCTAGCGTGACCGGGGAGCTGTTTTTT.